These T cell receptor beta chains were read from a single sample in a study of blood T cells in healthy people across ages. TCRdb recomputed calls from the 5' RACE reads with MiXCR, one row per CDR3 protein. The sample contains 2 million or so distinct CDR3 sequences, approximately 50% of which appear only once. Sequenced: blood. These TCRs come from a woman between 40 and 50 years old in good health. Both conserved end residues are part of each CDR3. Fields, in order: V gene, CDR3 length, J gene, D gene, clone size, CDR3 protein, CDR3 DNA. A D gene is named only where the DNA matches it firmly. The size field is filled for only some rows; it gives once, few, many or a size class.

>TRBV7-2|15|TRBJ2-5|.|.
CASSQARGGFETQYF
TGTGCCAGCAGCCAAGCAAGGGGCGGATTCGAGACCCAGTACTTC
>TRBV5-6|12|TRBJ2-7|.|few
CASSRRYYEQYF
TGTGCCAGCAGCAGGCGCTACTACGAGCAGTACTTC
>TRBV20-1|15|TRBJ2-3|.|.
CSARDIRGSTDTQYF
TGCAGTGCTAGAGATATACGGGGGAGCACAGATACGCAGTATTTT
>TRBV28|14|TRBJ1-1|.|.
CASGPGSRDTEAFF
TGTGCCAGCGGACCCGGATCGCGGGACACTGAAGCTTTCTTT
>TRBV7-2|17|TRBJ2-3|TRBD2|few
CASSYGGLAGGPDTQYF
TGTGCCAGCAGCTACGGGGGACTAGCGGGGGGGCCAGATACGCAGTATTTT
>TRBV20-1|15|TRBJ2-4|.|.
CSASPFRDGGYIQYF
TGCAGTGCTAGCCCTTTCCGGGACGGTGGATACATTCAGTACTTC
>TRBV4-2|17|TRBJ1-6|TRBD1|.
CASSQDRTGGSNSPLHF
TGTGCCAGCAGCCAAGATCGAACAGGGGGCTCTAATTCACCCCTCCACTTT
>TRBV25-1|20|TRBJ1-1|TRBD1|.
CASSDLRATGGFLSNTEAFF
TGTGCCAGCAGTGACCTCCGAGCGACAGGGGGTTTTTTATCGAACACTGAAGCTTTCTTT
>TRBV7-2|13|TRBJ2-3|.|few
CASSPGAINTQYF
TGTGCCAGCAGCCCCGGGGCTATCAATACGCAGTATTTT
>TRBV5-5|15|TRBJ2-4|TRBD1|.
CAISLIGTATLEQYF
TGTGCCATCAGCTTGATAGGGACAGCCACCCTAGAGCAGTACTTC
>TRBV6-2/TRBV6-3|12|TRBJ1-5|.|.
CASSSGPRGQHF
TGTGCCAGCAGCTCCGGACCAAGGGGTCAGCATTTT
>TRBV15|15|TRBJ1-6|.|.
CATSTPTGGNSPLHF
TGTGCCACCAGCACCCCGACCGGGGGGAATTCACCCCTCCACTTT
>TRBV29-1|14|TRBJ2-1|TRBD2|few
CSVGLGGRNNEQFF
TGCAGCGTTGGATTGGGCGGGAGAAACAATGAGCAGTTCTTC
>TRBV27|16|TRBJ2-5|TRBD2|few
CASSLKLAVPQETQYF
TGTGCCAGCAGTTTGAAACTAGCGGTCCCCCAAGAGACCCAGTACTTC
>TRBV7-9|14|TRBJ2-1|.|.
CASSLVTNYNEQFF
TGTGCCAGCAGCTTAGTCACCAACTACAATGAGCAGTTCTTC
>TRBV12-3/TRBV12-4|15|TRBJ2-5|.|.
CASNPGQSANNEQYF
TGTGCCAGCAATCCGGGGCAGTCGGCGAACAATGAGCAGTACTTC
>TRBV5-1|19|TRBJ2-5|TRBD2|.
CASSWDSGLAGRNQETQYF
TGCGCCAGCAGCTGGGACTCGGGACTAGCGGGACGAAATCAAGAGACCCAGTACTTC
>TRBV6-5|13|TRBJ2-5|.|once
CASRTVEQETQYF
TGTGCCAGCAGAACGGTAGAGCAAGAGACCCAGTACTTC
>TRBV5-6|15|TRBJ2-1|.|few
CASSYEGGRHNEQFF
TGTGCCAGCAGCTACGAAGGTGGCAGACACAATGAGCAGTTCTTC
>TRBV27|16|TRBJ2-5|TRBD1|.
CASSLGQGEVLETQYF
TGTGCCAGCAGTCTGGGACAGGGGGAGGTATTAGAGACCCAGTACTTC
>TRBV25-1|17|TRBJ2-1|TRBD1|.
CASSEWTGAPFDNEQFF
TGTGCCAGCAGTGAATGGACAGGGGCCCCGTTTGACAATGAGCAGTTCTTC
>TRBV7-2|17|TRBJ2-7|TRBD2|.
CASSFRVSGGGSYEQYF
TGTGCCAGCAGCTTCCGTGTTAGCGGGGGGGGCTCCTACGAGCAGTACTTC
>TRBV3-1|16|TRBJ2-1|TRBD2|few
CASSGGLAGEYNEQFF
TGTGCCAGCAGCGGGGGACTAGCGGGGGAGTACAATGAGCAGTTCTTC
>TRBV7-9|15|TRBJ2-1|TRBD1|.
CASSLPDRGPGEQFF
TGTGCCAGCAGCTTACCGGACAGGGGGCCCGGTGAGCAGTTCTTC
>TRBV27|16|TRBJ2-7|.|.
CASSLGSALGRYEQYF
TGTGCCAGCAGTTTAGGCTCGGCCCTGGGGAGATACGAGCAGTACTTC
>TRBV7-2|18|TRBJ1-5|.|.
CASSIGEYADRQDQPQHF
TGTGCCAGCAGCATAGGGGAATATGCGGACAGACAAGATCAGCCCCAGCATTTT
>TRBV5-4|16|TRBJ2-4|.|.
CASSATATLAKNIQYF
TGTGCCAGCAGCGCGACAGCCACACTAGCCAAAAACATTCAGTACTTC
>TRBV2|14|TRBJ2-5|.|.
CASNSPPRGETQYF
TGTGCCAGCAACAGCCCCCCCCGGGGAGAGACCCAGTACTTC
>TRBV5-1|16|TRBJ1-2|TRBD1|.
CASSAISKGQSYGYTF
TGCGCCAGCAGCGCGATCTCCAAGGGACAGTCCTATGGCTACACCTTC
>TRBV4-2|15|TRBJ1-5|TRBD1|.
CASSQVDRENQPQHF
TGTGCCAGCAGCCAAGTTGACAGGGAAAACCAGCCCCAGCATTTT
>TRBV7-2|15|TRBJ2-3|.|.
CASSLETGGTDTQYF
TGTGCCAGCAGCTTAGAGACGGGGGGCACAGATACGCAGTATTTT
>TRBV28|15|TRBJ2-5|TRBD1|.
CASSSQRTGVETQYF
TGTGCCAGCAGTTCGCAGCGGACAGGAGTAGAGACCCAGTACTTC
>TRBV20-1|21|TRBJ1-5|.|.
CSASLPGTRARVDYSNQPQHF
TGCAGTGCTAGTCTGCCTGGGACAAGGGCGAGGGTTGATTATAGCAATCAGCCCCAGCATTTT
>TRBV12-3/TRBV12-4|14|TRBJ1-2|.|.
CASSFGGKNYGYTF
TGTGCCAGCAGTTTCGGGGGGAAGAACTATGGCTACACCTTC
>TRBV25-1|15|TRBJ2-1|TRBD1|.
CASSEAGTGSNEQFF
TGTGCCAGCAGTGAAGCCGGGACAGGGTCCAATGAGCAGTTCTTC
>TRBV20-1|12|TRBJ2-1|.|.
CSATPGAPEQFF
TGCAGTGCCACCCCCGGGGCGCCCGAGCAGTTCTTC
>TRBV20-1|15|TRBJ2-4|.|.
CSATWDRNPVNIQYF
TGCAGTGCTACCTGGGACCGTAACCCGGTAAACATTCAGTACTTC
>TRBV27|17|TRBJ1-6|TRBD1|.
CASSLTPTGTGGSPLHF
TGTGCCAGCAGTTTAACCCCCACCGGGACAGGAGGTTCACCCCTCCACTTT
>TRBV10-3|15|TRBJ2-7|.|few
CAIRGQAAGSYEQYF
TGTGCCATCAGAGGACAGGCCGCGGGATCCTACGAGCAGTACTTC
>TRBV11-2|16|TRBJ2-1|.|.
CASSQVVGGRYNEQFF
TGTGCCAGCAGCCAAGTGGTCGGGGGGCGCTACAATGAGCAGTTCTTC
>TRBV28|17|TRBJ1-2|TRBD1|.
CASSRRDRLIEFYGYTF
TGTGCCAGCAGTAGACGGGACAGACTCATTGAATTTTATGGCTACACCTTC
>TRBV7-2|16|TRBJ2-1|TRBD2|.
CASSLALAGPYNEQFF
TGTGCCAGCAGCTTAGCACTAGCGGGGCCATACAATGAGCAGTTCTTC
>TRBV7-3|13|TRBJ1-2|.|.
CASSLTRENGYTF
TGTGCCAGCAGCTTAACCAGGGAAAATGGCTACACCTTC
>TRBV15|14|TRBJ2-3|.|.
CATSRDRSLDTQYF
TGTGCCACCAGCAGAGATCGGAGCTTGGATACGCAGTATTTT
>TRBV5-1|13|TRBJ2-1|.|few
CASSWERINEQFF
TGCGCCAGCAGTTGGGAACGGATCAATGAGCAGTTCTTC
>TRBV5-1|15|TRBJ2-5|TRBD1|.
CASSLETGDQETQYF
TGCGCCAGCAGCTTGGAGACAGGGGACCAAGAGACCCAGTACTTC
>TRBV5-1|12|TRBJ2-3|.|.
CASSLDAWTQYF
TGCGCCAGCAGTTTGGACGCTTGGACGCAGTATTTT
>TRBV7-2|15|TRBJ2-5|TRBD1|few
CASSSVDRGTETQYF
TGTGCCAGCAGCTCCGTGGACAGGGGGACAGAGACCCAGTACTTC